These 29 T cell receptor beta chains originate from one sample sequenced in a study of STAT3 mutations in large granular lymphocyte leukemia. Libraries were prepared by immunoSEQ multiplex PCR; TCRdb keeps only in-frame clonotypes and omits some of them. The table includes 30,000 to 35,000 clones, over 60% detected once. Study results and limitations: Every T-cell large granular lymphocyte leukemia patient had at least one immunodominant TCR beta clonotype.

These receptors are not linked to any known antigen. The sequenced sample consisted of peripheral blood mononuclear cells. The receptors originated from a woman aged 50 to 60 with T-cell large granular lymphocyte leukemia. Some clones in this sample may be carry-over from other donors' samples.

V usage is TRBV7-9 and J usage is TRBJ1-1; weak D call: TRBD1 (5 bases). Germline assignment: CDR1 SEHNR and CDR2 FQNEAQ (reference sequence). V was shortened by 5 bases and J by 6 bases, with 16 bases between the two germline ends. This CDR3 comprises 14 residues. For the CDR3, the DNA is TGTGCCAGCAGCCGACAGATTTTGTTCTCTGAAGCTTTCTTT. As protein: CASSRQILFSEAFF.

The chain has TRBV4-2 and TRBJ2-3; TRBD1 matches at 7 bases. CDR1 is LGHNA, CDR2 YNFKEQ, per germline. V shed 5 bases and J 2 bases; nucleotides not matched to a gene: 7. The CDR3 loop spans 15 amino acids. The DNA of the CDR3 is TGTGCCAGCAGCTGGGGACAGACACTCACAGATACGCAGTATTTT. It is translated as CASSWGQTLTDTQYF.

The rearrangement links TRBV4-3 to TRBJ2-5, with D unresolved. Germline V gives CDR1 LGHNA, CDR2 YSLEER. Trimming left V 0 bases short and J 7 bases short, with 15 bases between. The CDR3 is 15 residues long. Written as DNA, the CDR3 is TGCGCCAGCAGCCAAGATTTCGTCAGGCCCGGGACCCAGTACTTC. Its protein is CASSQDFVRPGTQYF.

This clone showed up just a few times. The gene calls are TRBV9 and TRBJ2-5; D possibly corresponds to TRBD1 (5 bases). Germline V gives CDR1 SGDLS, CDR2 YYNGEE. The CDR3 is made up of 15 amino acids. V dropped 0 bases and J dropped 4 bases, with 13 bases sitting between them. CDR3 nucleotide sequence: TGTGCCAGCAGCGTAGCTACGACAGCCGGAGAGACCCAGTACTTC. Translated, it gives CASSVATTAGETQYF.

This chain uses TRBV7-9 with TRBJ2-7, with a tentative D call TRBD2 (6 bases). CDR3 size: 12 residues. With 0 bases removed from V and 9 bases from J, the gap between germline ends came to 9 bases. Germline V gene data show CDR1 as SEHNR and CDR2 as FQNEAQ (reference sequence). For the CDR3, the DNA is TGTGCCAGCAGCTTAGCGATGCGGGGGCAGTACTTC. Protein product: CASSLAMRGQYF.

This clone was seen only once. The gene calls are TRBV2 and TRBJ1-5; 7 nucleotides agree with TRBD1. Looked up from germline, CDR1 is SNHLY and CDR2 is FYNNEI. The CDR3 has 13 amino acids. The V and J ends lost 6 bases and 9 bases, in that order; junction bases with no gene match: 8. The CDR3 loop is CASRTQGSGPQHF. The CDR3 DNA reads TGTGCCAGCAGAACACAGGGGTCCGGGCCCCAGCATTTT.

This clone showed up just a few times. V gene TRBV2 combines with J gene TRBJ1-1, with 8 bases matching TRBD1. CDR3 length equals 13 residues. The trim removed 11 bases at V and 4 bases at J, leaving 9 bases unmatched. Germline CDR1 SNHLY, CDR2 FYNNEI. The CDR3 DNA sequence: TGTGCCGGACAGACAGGGGTGAGCACTGAAGCTTTCTTT. Its protein is CAGQTGVSTEAFF. The entire variable domain, with the rest obtained from reference TRBV2 and TRBJ1-1, is as follows: EPEVTQTPSHQVTQMGQEVILRCVPISNHLYFYWYRQILGQKVEFLVSFYNNEISEKSEIFDDQFSVERPDGSNFTLKIRSTKLEDSAMYFCAGQTGVSTEAFFGQGTRLTVV.

The chain has TRBV7-2 and TRBJ2-3; D is possibly TRBD1 or TRBD2 (5 bases each). CDR3 length: 15 amino acids. CDR1 and CDR2 (germline): SGHTA, FQGNSA. Trimming pared 3 bases from V and 0 bases from J, leaving 10 bases between. The CDR3, as DNA: TGTGCCAGCAGCTTGGGACGGTCTAGCACAGATACGCAGTATTTT. Protein: CASSLGRSSTDTQYF.

The chain links TRBV6-6 to TRBJ2-7; 11 nucleotides agree with TRBD1. After removal of 6 bases from V and 5 bases from J, the junction contained 9 bases not matched to a gene. The CDR3 covers 15 residues. Germline loops: CDR1 MNHNY, CDR2 SVGAGI (reference sequence). CDR3 nucleotides: TGTGCCAGCAGCCAAGACCGGGACAGGGGGAACGAGCAGTACTTC. Its translation is CASSQDRDRGNEQYF.

This clone was seen more than once but under ten times. J is TRBJ2-7 and V is TRBV28; D is unclear. CDR3 size: 11 residues. Germline loops: CDR1 MDHEN, CDR2 SYDVKM. Trimming removed 4 bases from V and 2 bases from J, with 3 bases in between. In DNA, the CDR3 is TGTGCCAGCAGTTCAGCCTACGAGCAGTACTTC. It codes for CASSSAYEQYF.

This rearrangement joins TRBV29-1 to TRBJ2-7; D is possibly TRBD1 (6 bases). V was clipped by 5 bases and J by 2 bases, with 16 bases between them. CDR3 length: 14 amino acids. CDR1 and CDR2 (germline): SQVTM, ANQGSEA. The CDR3 DNA reads as TGCAGCGTTCTAACAGGGTTGGGGACCTACGAGCAGTACTTC. Translation: CSVLTGLGTYEQYF.

V and J are TRBV7-9 and TRBJ1-1, with a weak D call TRBD1 (5 bases). CDR1 is SEHNR and CDR2 is FQNEAQ in the germline V gene (reference sequence). Trimming shortened V by 1 base and J by 10 bases, and 16 bases separated the two germline ends. The CDR3 spans 14 residues. CDR3 sequence: CASSLVGASTRAFF. In DNA form, the CDR3 reads TGTGCCAGCAGCTTAGTTGGGGCATCAACACGAGCTTTCTTT.

This chain uses TRBV7-2 with TRBJ2-7; D is perhaps TRBD1 (6 bases). V was clipped by 0 bases and J by 2 bases, with 11 bases between them. In germline, CDR1 is SGHTA, CDR2 FQGNSA. This CDR3 has 15 amino acids. The CDR3 here is CASSLAVDRTYEQYF. The CDR3 DNA follows: TGTGCCAGCAGCTTAGCGGTTGACAGGACCTACGAGCAGTACTTC.

The chain employs TRBV18 and TRBJ2-3; D remains ambiguous. V lost 3 bases, J lost 5 bases, and 3 bases lay in between. Germline CDR1 and CDR2: KGHSH and LQKENI. CDR3 size: 11 residues. The CDR3: CASSPQDTQYF. The CDR3, as DNA: TGTGCCAGCTCACCCCAAGATACGCAGTATTTT.

By share of the sample, this clone is medium-sized (0.01 to 0.1%). The chain couples TRBV28 to TRBJ2-7, with no clear D. The ends were cut back, 7 bases at V and 4 bases at J, with 8 bases in the middle. The CDR3 contains 11 residues. Germline V CDR1 and CDR2: MDHEN, SYDVKM. The CDR3 protein is CASMGLYEQYF. DNA for the CDR3: TGTGCCAGCATGGGCTTGTACGAGCAGTACTTC.

The rearrangement uses TRBV7-9 and TRBJ2-7; possible D gene TRBD2, 6 bases. This CDR3 has 14 residues. CDR1 is SEHNR, CDR2 FQNEAQ, per germline (reference sequence). V lost 3 bases and J lost 2, with 11 bases in between. CDR3 in amino acids: CASSFTAGPYEQYF. CDR3 coding DNA: TGTGCCAGCAGCTTCACAGCGGGCCCCTACGAGCAGTACTTC.

The genes are TRBV5-1 and TRBJ1-1; no clear D. The germline V gene encodes CDR1 SGHRS and CDR2 YFSETQ. The CDR3 runs 17 residues. Between the trimmed V and J ends, which lost 8 bases and 3 bases, there was a span of 26 bases. CDR3 DNA: TGCGCCAGTTCAACGGGGAGCTATACCTTCGGGGACACTGAAGCTTTCTTT. Residues: CASSTGSYTFGDTEAFF.

This chain connects TRBV4-1 to TRBJ2-2; tentatively, D is TRBD2 (6 bases). Deletions cut 0 bases from V and 5 bases from J, with 10 bases between. CDR1 is MGHRA and CDR2 is YSYEKL in the germline V gene. The CDR3 contains 15 residues. In DNA form, the CDR3 reads TGCGCCAGCAGCCAAGAGGCGGGATCTACCGGGGAGCTGTTTTTT. It specifies CASSQEAGSTGELFF.

The chain carries TRBV7-9 and TRBJ2-7, with 12 bases fitting TRBD2. The CDR3 length is 16 residues. CDR1 and CDR2 from the germline V gene are SEHNR and FQNEAQ (reference sequence). After removal of 5 bases from V and 0 bases from J, the junction contained 5 bases not matched to a gene. The CDR3 nucleotides are TGTGCCAGCAGCCATCGACTAGCGGGGGCCTCCTACGAGCAGTACTTC. This sequence encodes CASSHRLAGASYEQYF.

In this sample, this clone turned up a few times. The genes are TRBV7-8 and TRBJ1-4; maybe TRBD1 (5 bases). The CDR3 runs 12 residues. The germline V gene encodes CDR1 SGHVS and CDR2 FQNEAQ. The ends were cut back, 5 bases at V and 8 bases at J, with 9 bases in the middle. CDR3 sequence reads: CASSQNREKLFF. The CDR3 DNA reads TGTGCCAGCAGCCAAAACAGGGAAAAACTGTTTTTT. The full variable domain, in which reference TRBV7-8 and TRBJ1-4 provide the parts outside the CDR3, is GAGVSQSPRYKVAKRGQDVALRCDPISGHVSLFWYQQALGQGPEFLTYFQNEAQLDKSGLPSDRFFAERPEGSVSTLKIQRTQQEDSAVYLCASSQNREKLFFGSGTQLSVL.

This clone was found a few times. The chain combines TRBV19 with TRBJ1-2, with D maybe TRBD1 (6 bases). The length of the CDR3 is 13 residues. The V end lost 4 bases, the J end lost 4 bases, and 10 bases lay between the germline ends. Germline V gene lookup returns CDR1 LNHDA and CDR2 SQIVND (reference sequence). CDR3 protein: CASSTGQSYGYTF. The CDR3 coding sequence is TGTGCCAGTAGTACCGGACAGAGCTATGGCTACACCTTC.

This clone turned up a few times. The J gene is TRBJ2-7, the V gene TRBV11-2; no firm D call. This CDR3 comprises 12 residues. V was pared by 5 bases and J by 3 bases, with 8 bases between. Germline loops: CDR1 SGHAT, CDR2 FQNNGV. CDR3 DNA: TGTGCCAGCAGCACTCCAGGCTACGAGCAGTACTTC. It translates to CASSTPGYEQYF.

The V and J genes are TRBV7-9 and TRBJ2-7; 8 positions agree with TRBD2. With 3 bases clipped from V and 5 bases from J, the junction kept 6 bases outside the gene matches. The CDR3 has 14 amino acids. Per the germline V gene, CDR1 is SEHNR and CDR2 is FQNEAQ (reference sequence). The CDR3 reads CASSLTAGAHEQYF. The CDR3 region has the DNA TGTGCCAGCAGCTTGACAGCGGGAGCCCACGAGCAGTACTTC.

This clone is a singleton in its sample. The chain employs TRBV19 and TRBJ1-5, with TRBD1 as a possible D gene (5 bases). CDR1 and CDR2 (germline): LNHDA, SQIVND (reference sequence). The CDR3 has 13 amino acids. Trimming shortened V by 7 bases and J by 8 bases, and 15 bases separated the two germline ends. The DNA for the CDR3 is TGTGCCAGTAACTCATTAGGGGTAAAGCCCCAGCATTTT. Amino acid sequence: CASNSLGVKPQHF.

V usage is TRBV6-6 and J usage is TRBJ2-3; D could derive from TRBD1 or TRBD2 (6 bases each). Trimming stripped 5 bases from V and 6 bases from J, with 9 bases between. Looked up from germline, CDR1 is MNHNY and CDR2 is SVGAGI (reference sequence). The CDR3 length is 12 residues. Here the CDR3 reads CASSKGGDTQYF. The DNA for the CDR3 is TGTGCCAGCAGTAAAGGGGGGGATACGCAGTATTTT.

The rearrangement joins TRBV19 to TRBJ2-3; weak D call: TRBD1 (6 bases). CDR3 length: 13 amino acids. The V end was cut by 9 bases, the J end by 4 bases, with 14 bases between. CDR1 is LNHDA, CDR2 SQIVND, per germline (reference sequence). The CDR3 coding sequence is TGTGCCAGCAAAGGGGGTCGATCAGATACGCAGTATTTT. Its translation is CASKGGRSDTQYF.

A few counts support this clone. The genes are TRBV27 and TRBJ1-2, with 7 bases that match TRBD1. The CDR3 contains 12 residues. V gave up 5 bases and J gave up 8 bases; unmatched junction bases: 5. From germline, CDR1 is MNHEY and CDR2 SMNVEV (reference sequence). The CDR3 region has the DNA TGTGCCAGCAGTCCGACAGGGAAAGGCTACACCTTC. Translation: CASSPTGKGYTF.

The chain recombines TRBV4-1 with TRBJ2-2; 7 bases line up with TRBD2. This CDR3 is built from 17 residues. Germline V gene lookup returns CDR1 MGHRA and CDR2 YSYEKL. After removal of 1 base from V and 4 bases from J, the junction contained 9 bases not matched to a gene. CDR3 amino acids: CASSQVVSGWGTGELFF. DNA for the CDR3: TGCGCCAGCAGCCAAGTAGTTAGCGGGTGGGGCACCGGGGAGCTGTTTTTT.

The gene calls are TRBV7-9 and TRBJ2-6, with a tentative D call TRBD1 (6 bases). The CDR3 is 16 amino acids. The germline V and J ends were trimmed by 5 bases and 3 bases, with 14 bases remaining between them. Per the germline V gene, CDR1 is SEHNR and CDR2 is FQNEAQ (reference sequence). This CDR3 is CASSDTGPLGANVLTF. For the CDR3, the DNA is TGTGCCAGCAGCGATACAGGGCCTCTTGGGGCCAACGTCCTGACTTTC.